The 8 T cell receptor beta chains in this list originate from one sample, sequenced in a study of blood T cell repertoires in COVID-19. TCRdb keeps only in-frame clones here, not all; method: immunoSEQ multiplex PCR. The sample records tens of thousands of clones, roughly 80% being singletons. Sequencing used peripheral blood. These TCRs come from a woman in her fifties or sixties with acute or convalescent COVID-19.

The rearrangement uses TRBV3-1 (or the pseudogene TRBV3-2) and TRBJ1-1; a possible D gene is TRBD1 (6 bases). The length of the CDR3 is 16 residues. The V and J ends lost 0 bases and 6 bases respectively, with 17 bases between them. The germline V gene has CDR1 LGHDT and CDR2 YNNKEL (reference sequence). CDR3 nucleotides: TGTGCCAGCAGCCAAGATCTGAGGGGAAGGGGGTCTGAAGCTTTCTTT. Its translation is CASSQDLRGRGSEAFF.

V is TRBV6-5 and J is TRBJ1-1, with a tentative D call TRBD1 (6 bases). CDR1 is MNHEY and CDR2 is SVGAGI in the germline V gene. V dropped 7 bases and J dropped 2 bases, with 8 bases sitting between them. This CDR3 is built from 12 residues. CDR3 nucleotides: TGTGCCAGCAAAGGGGGTAACACTGAAGCTTTCTTT. This gives the protein CASKGGNTEAFF.

The chain links TRBV27 to TRBJ1-2; 8 bases agree with TRBD1. CDR3 length equals 15 residues. Germline CDR1 is MNHEY and CDR2 is SMNVEV (reference sequence). Trimming took 3 bases from V and 4 from J; bases not matched to a gene: 7. The CDR3 region has the DNA TGTGCCAGCAGTTTGGATGACAGGGGAAGCTATGGCTACACCTTC. It codes for CASSLDDRGSYGYTF.

The rearrangement joins TRBV6-5 to TRBJ2-3, with a possible D match to TRBD1 (6 bases). The V gene's germline CDR1 is MNHEY and CDR2 SVGAGI. The germline V and J ends were trimmed by 3 bases and 2 bases, with 12 bases remaining between them. The CDR3 runs to 15 residues. CDR3 coding DNA: TGTGCCAGCAGTTATCTTGGGACAATCACAGATACGCAGTATTTT. Encoded protein: CASSYLGTITDTQYF.

This clone was counted between two and nine times. This chain connects TRBV5-1 to TRBJ1-2; D is undetermined. Per germline, CDR1 SGHRS and CDR2 YFSETQ. This CDR3 comprises 13 residues. The germline V and J ends were trimmed by 0 bases and 6 bases, with 9 bases remaining between them. CDR3 sequence reads: CASSLAAAHGYTF. The CDR3 nucleotides read TGCGCCAGCAGCTTGGCGGCGGCGCATGGCTACACCTTC.

The chain combines TRBV9 with TRBJ1-2; TRBD1 aligns across 9 bases. This CDR3 is 12 amino acids long. The ends lost 4 bases at V and 8 bases at J; junction bases unmatched: 3. Germline lookup yields CDR1 SGDLS and CDR2 YYNGEE. The DNA of the CDR3 is TGTGCCAGCAGCAACAGGGGGCTCGGCTACACCTTC. Amino acid sequence: CASSNRGLGYTF.

The genes are TRBV29-1 and TRBJ2-1; 13 nucleotides line up with TRBD2. The CDR3 is 13 residues long. The J segment lost 9 bases and the V segment lost 6 bases, leaving 5 bases of the junction unmatched. Germline V gives CDR1 SQVTM, CDR2 ANQGSEA. Here the CDR3 reads CSVGLAGYGEQFF. CDR3 nucleotide sequence: TGCAGCGTGGGACTAGCGGGGTACGGTGAGCAGTTCTTC.

The chain couples TRBV6-1 to TRBJ1-5; TRBD1 might be the D (5 bases). From germline, CDR1 is MNHNS and CDR2 SASEGT. The CDR3 consists of 14 residues. V lost 1 base to trimming and J lost 7 bases, with 11 bases between them. CDR3 in DNA: TGTGCCAGCAGTGAAGTACCGGGGGACCAGCCCCAGCATTTT. This gives the protein CASSEVPGDQPQHF.